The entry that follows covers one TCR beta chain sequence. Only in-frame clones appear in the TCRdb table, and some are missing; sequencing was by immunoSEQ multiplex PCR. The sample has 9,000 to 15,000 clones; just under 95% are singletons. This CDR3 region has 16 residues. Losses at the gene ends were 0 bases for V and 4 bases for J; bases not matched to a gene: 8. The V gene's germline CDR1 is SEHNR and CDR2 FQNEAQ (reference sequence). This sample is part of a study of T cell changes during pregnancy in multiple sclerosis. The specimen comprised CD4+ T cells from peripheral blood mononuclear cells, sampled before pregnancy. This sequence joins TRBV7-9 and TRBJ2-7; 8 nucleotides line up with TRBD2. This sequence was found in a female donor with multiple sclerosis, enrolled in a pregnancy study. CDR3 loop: CASSLAKAGERYEQYF. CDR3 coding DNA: TGTGCCAGCAGCTTAGCTAAAGCGGGGGAGAGGTACGAGCAGTACTTC.